This T cell receptor beta chain stems from a study of blood T cells in healthy people across ages. Through a sample-barcoded 5' primer and a J-beta primer mix, a second PCR was run for roughly 7 to 11 cycles. TCRdb re-called the 5' RACE reads through MiXCR, storing one row per CDR3 protein. The sample holds approximately 780,000 distinct CDR3 sequences, 20% to 30% seen once. Trimming took 3 bases from V and 0 from J; bases not matched to a gene: 16. The CDR3 runs to 18 residues. Germline CDR1 is DFQATT and CDR2 is SNEGSKA (reference sequence). This sample also belongs to another study, concerning T cells of mothers and their children.

The sequencing input was blood. The rearrangement joins TRBV20-1 to TRBJ1-2, with TRBD1 matching 7 bases. The sequence came from a boy aged 10-17 years in good health. This chain's CDR3 is CSASGPTGAPESNYGYTF. The CDR3 DNA sequence: TGCAGTGCTAGTGGTCCAACAGGGGCCCCCGAATCTAACTATGGCTACACCTTC.